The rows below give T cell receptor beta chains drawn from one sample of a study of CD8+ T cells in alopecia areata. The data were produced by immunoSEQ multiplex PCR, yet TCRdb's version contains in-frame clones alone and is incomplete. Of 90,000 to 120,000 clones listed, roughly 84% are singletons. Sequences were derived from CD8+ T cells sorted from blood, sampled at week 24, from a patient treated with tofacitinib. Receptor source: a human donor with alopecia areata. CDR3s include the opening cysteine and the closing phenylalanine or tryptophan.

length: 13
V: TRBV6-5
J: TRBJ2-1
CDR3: CASSYSSPDEQFF

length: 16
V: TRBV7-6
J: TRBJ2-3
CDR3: CASSLSQGFVTDTQYF

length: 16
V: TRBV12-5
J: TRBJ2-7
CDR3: CASGFPGTTSSYEQYF

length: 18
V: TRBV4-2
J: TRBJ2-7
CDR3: CASSQDGVGETTSYEQYF

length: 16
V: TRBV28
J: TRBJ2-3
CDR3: CASSPHTGFRTDTQYF

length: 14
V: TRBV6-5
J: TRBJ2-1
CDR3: CASSYGLNSGEQFF

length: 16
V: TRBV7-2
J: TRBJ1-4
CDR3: CASSFRTGRGNEKLFF

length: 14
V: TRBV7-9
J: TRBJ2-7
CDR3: CASSPPGGAYEQYF

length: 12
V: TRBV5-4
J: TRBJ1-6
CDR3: CASSLSNSPLHF

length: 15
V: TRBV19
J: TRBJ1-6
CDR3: CASMTRDSYNSPLHF

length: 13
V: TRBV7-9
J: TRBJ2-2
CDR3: CASSPLGTGELFF

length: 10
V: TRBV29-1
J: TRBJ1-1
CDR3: CSVSAMEAFF

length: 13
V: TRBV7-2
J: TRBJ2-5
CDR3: CASRTGLQETQYF

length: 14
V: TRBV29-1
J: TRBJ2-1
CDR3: CSVESTGLDNEQFF

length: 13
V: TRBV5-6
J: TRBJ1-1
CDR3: CASSGGTDTEAFF

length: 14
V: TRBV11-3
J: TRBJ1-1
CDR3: CASSLVQGNTEAFF

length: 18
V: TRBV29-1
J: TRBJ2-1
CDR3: CSVDRYGRVEVGDNEQFF

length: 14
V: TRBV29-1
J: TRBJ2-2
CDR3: CSVEGVVDTGELFF

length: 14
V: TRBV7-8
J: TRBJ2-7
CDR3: CASSSGTNSYEQYF

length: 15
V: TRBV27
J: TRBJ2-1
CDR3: CASSRTGFTNGEQFF